These 13 T cell receptor beta chains were all obtained from the same sample, sequenced in a study of blood T cell repertoires in COVID-19. Assay: immunoSEQ multiplex PCR; the TCRdb copy retains only in-frame clones and omits some. This table holds some 190,000 clones, 82% found once. Sequenced input: peripheral blood. The receptors derive from a woman aged 60 to 75 with COVID-19, enrolled during active disease.

This clone was counted only a few times. The chain carries TRBV6-6 and TRBJ2-2; 15 nucleotides match TRBD2. The length of the CDR3 is 17 residues. The V and J ends lost 5 bases and 3 bases, in that order; junction bases with no gene match: 4. The germline CDR1 and CDR2 sequences are MNHNY and SVGAGI (reference sequence). DNA for the CDR3: TGTGCCAGCAGTCGTGGACTAGCGGGAGGGCACACCGGGGAGCTGTTTTTT. It translates to CASSRGLAGGHTGELFF.

This chain joins TRBV11-1 and TRBJ2-2; 7 bases align to TRBD2. The CDR3 extends over 16 amino acids. J gave up 0 bases and V 5 bases, and 6 bases lay outside the gene matches. Germline V CDR1 and CDR2: SGHAT, FQDESV (reference sequence). The CDR3 coding sequence is TGTGCCAGCAGCCAGCGGGGATATCCGAACACCGGGGAGCTGTTTTTT. It encodes CASSQRGYPNTGELFF.

In this sample, this clone turned up once. This sequence joins TRBV2 and TRBJ2-1, with 9 bases identical to TRBD2. The V gene's germline CDR1 is SNHLY and CDR2 FYNNEI. The CDR3 sequence is 13 residues long. Trimming took 8 bases from V and 4 from J; bases not matched to a gene: 3. The chain's CDR3 is CASLTSGYNEQFF. The CDR3 DNA follows: TGTGCCAGCTTGACTAGCGGATACAATGAGCAGTTCTTC.

The chain is built from TRBV12-3 or TRBV12-4 and TRBJ1-4; D is perhaps TRBD1 (6 bases). The CDR3 sequence is 13 residues long. Between the trimmed V and J ends, which lost 7 bases and 7 bases, there was a span of 13 bases. The CDR3 sequence is CASKGGGVEKLFF. For the CDR3, the DNA is TGTGCCAGCAAGGGAGGGGGAGTTGAAAAACTGTTTTTT.

V gene TRBV20-1 combines with J gene TRBJ2-7; 13 nucleotides line up with TRBD2. Trimming at V came to 3 bases and at J to 1 base, leaving 6 bases not matched to a gene. Germline assignment: CDR1 DFQATT and CDR2 SNEGSKA (reference sequence). This CDR3 region has 16 residues. In DNA form, the CDR3 reads TGCAGTGCTAGTCCCGGACTAGCGGGGGTTTCCTACGAGCAGTACGTC. It is translated as CSASPGLAGVSYEQYV.

The V call is TRBV5-1, the J call TRBJ1-4, with D unresolved. With 0 bases removed from V and 4 bases from J, the gap between germline ends came to 7 bases. CDR3 length equals 14 residues. From germline, CDR1 is SGHRS and CDR2 YFSETQ. The CDR3 DNA sequence: TGCGCCAGCAGCTTGGAACAGATTAATGAAAAACTGTTTTTT. Translated, it gives CASSLEQINEKLFF.

DNA of the CDR3: TGTGCCATCAGTGAAGTAGCGGGATACAATGAGCAGTTCTTC. Amino acids: CAISEVAGYNEQFF. This chain uses TRBV10-3 with TRBJ2-1; 8 bases line up with TRBD2. V lost 3 bases and J lost 4; bases outside the gene matches: 2. CDR1 and CDR2 (germline): ENHRY, SYGVKD. The length of the CDR3 is 14 residues.

This clone was seen a handful of times. The gene calls are TRBV7-8 and TRBJ1-5; D is ambiguous. Germline values: CDR1 SGHVS, CDR2 FQNEAQ. V lost 5 bases to trimming and J lost 4 bases, with 12 bases between them. The CDR3 contains 14 residues. Here the CDR3 reads CASSPRELNQPQHF. DNA of the CDR3: TGTGCCAGCAGCCCCCGGGAACTAAATCAGCCCCAGCATTTT.

The CDR3: CASSPTVLATYSYNEQFF. Here the CDR3 DNA reads TGTGCCAGCAGCCCCACGGTCCTAGCGACCTACTCCTACAATGAGCAGTTCTTC. V and J are TRBV13 and TRBJ2-1; TRBD2 might be the D (6 bases). V was cut by 5 bases and J by 0 bases, with 20 bases left in between. The germline gives CDR1 PRHDT, CDR2 FYEKMQ (reference sequence). CDR3 length: 18 residues. The full variable domain, its missing parts supplied by reference TRBV13 and TRBJ2-1, is AAGVIQSPRHLIKEKRETATLKCYPIPRHDTVYWYQQGPGQDPQFLISFYEKMQSDKGSIPDRFSAQQFSDYHSELNMSSLELGDSALYFCASSPTVLATYSYNEQFFGPGTRLTVL.

The rearrangement joins TRBV5-1 to TRBJ2-6; D is unresolved. The CDR3 length is 14 residues. Germline CDR1 SGHRS, CDR2 YFSETQ. The ends were cut back, 4 bases at V and 2 bases at J, with 7 bases in the middle. The CDR3 spells CASSQRAGANVLTF. DNA of the CDR3: TGCGCCAGCAGCCAACGGGCTGGGGCCAACGTCCTGACTTTC.

V usage is TRBV7-8 and J usage is TRBJ1-5; D remains unclear. Trimming left V 0 bases short and J 1 base short, with 4 bases between. The CDR3 is made up of 14 amino acids. CDR1 and CDR2 (germline): SGHVS, FQNEAQ. This chain's CDR3 is CASSLASSNQPQHF. CDR3 nucleotides: TGTGCCAGCAGCTTAGCGTCGAGCAATCAGCCCCAGCATTTT.

This clone was found once. The chain employs TRBV11-2 and TRBJ2-1; weak D call: TRBD2 (5 bases). The V end lost 3 bases, the J end lost 4 bases, and 7 bases lay between the germline ends. The CDR3 length is 13 residues. Germline V CDR1 and CDR2: SGHAT, FQNNGV. The chain's CDR3 is CASSFGVYNEQFF. CDR3 nucleotide sequence: TGTGCCAGCAGCTTCGGGGTTTACAATGAGCAGTTCTTC.

The gene calls are TRBV28 and TRBJ1-1, with 11 bases that match TRBD1. The CDR3 contains 16 residues. The trim removed 8 bases at V and 5 bases at J, leaving 13 bases unmatched. Germline V CDR1 and CDR2: MDHEN, SYDVKM. The CDR3 sequence is CASGFPWGTGGTEAFF. Written as DNA, the CDR3 is TGTGCCAGCGGATTCCCTTGGGGGACAGGGGGAACTGAAGCTTTCTTT.